Sequencing of this T cell receptor beta chain was carried out in a study of PD-1 blockade in classical Hodgkin lymphoma (dated by TCRdb to about 2020). General notes on the study: Nivolumab dosing was 3 mg/kg intravenously every 2 weeks, continuing until either disease progression or unacceptable toxicity. The study used TCR beta sequencing and CyTOF to define a peripheral blood immune signature of response to PD-1 blockade in classical Hodgkin lymphoma. Study-wide findings and limitations: By C4D1, a significant rise was seen in CD4+ TCR diversity but not in CD8+ TCR diversity (p=0.0027 vs p=0.16), and the rise was most apparent among complete responders (p=0.02). Baseline TCR diversity was reported as lower in newly diagnosed patients than in healthy donors, and lower still in relapsed/refractory patients. Trial patients with a complete response had baseline diversity similar to that of newly diagnosed patients, while partial responders and progressors had significantly lower diversity. Diversity was lower in patients who began nivolumab less than 1 year after ASCT, so these patients were left out of later analyses to avoid confounding by immune reconstitution. The study was limited to a single clinical trial cohort, and causes of repertoire differences, possibly disease activity or prior therapy, remained undefined.

The cysteine opens and the phenylalanine closes a CDR3 of 15 amino acids. Of all the DNA, just the CDR3 is kept, 45 bases in frame from base 1. V sheds 7 bases and J sheds 3 bases, leaving 16 bases between their ends. Looking up the germline V gene (reference sequence) yields CDR1 SEHNR and CDR2 FQNEAQ. Genomic DNA was isolated using the Qiagen DNeasy kit from unsorted PBMCs as well as from negatively selected CD4+ and CD8+ fractions. TCR beta CDR3 regions were subjected to amplification by immunoSEQ multiplex PCR with primers that anneal to V and J segments. A synthetic immune receptor repertoire was used to minimize amplification bias, and any remaining bias was removed computationally after sequencing. The paper's data handling went like this. Repertoire diversity was quantified as the Shannon entropy index using custom Python scripts. The unsorted, CD4+ and CD8+ repertoires were each analyzed separately, with the exception of combined analyses, where CD4+ and CD8+ sequences were merged in silico. A clone was considered expanded if an increase in frequency of at least 2-fold after treatment relative to C1D1 was found, and a pseudocount of 0.5 was applied to clones undetected at baseline. Clones with 0 or 1 copy at C1D1 were defined as singleton clones, while clones with 2 or more copies were defined as non-singleton clones. Clones expanded in unsorted samples were annotated as CD4+, CD8+ or unknown by matching protein sequences in sorted samples from the same patient. Wilcoxon tests on paired samples were used to test diversity changes from C1D1 to C4D1. As stored in TCRdb, this immuneACCESS dataset retains in-frame rearrangements with V and J assigned. A fraction of the clones does not appear; measured against another copy, unresolved V genes explain less than half of the discrepancy, and the remainder lacks a known reason. Clonal size and the V and J genes are those of that table, whereas D and trimming came from the DNA. This sample has 25,000 to 30,000 clones in its table, and 70% of those were observed once. The ten largest clones add up to roughly 24% of the sample.

The sample's time point label, in plain terms: cycle 2 day 1 (C2D1) of nivolumab. Every trial patient had relapsed following autologous stem cell transplantation, and prior brentuximab vedotin exposure was what differed among cohorts A, B and C. The trial cohort included 50 to 60 patients with relapsed/refractory classical Hodgkin lymphoma, and each patient had a best overall response of complete response, partial response or progressive disease. Single-agent nivolumab was administered to trial patients in the multi-cohort phase II CheckMate 205 trial. An independent review committee assessed best overall response by applying the 2007 International Working Group response criteria. Trial PBMCs were collected immediately before nivolumab initiation (C1D1) and during therapy at cycle 2 day 1 and cycle 4 day 1. Peripheral blood was collected in 8 mL Vacutainer Cell Preparation Tubes, from which PBMCs were isolated by centrifugation and then cryopreserved.

Details on this clone: Its target antigen remains unknown. Base quality data are lacking; no much larger clone is found one base away.

The receptor was derived from a human donor with classical Hodgkin lymphoma. The receptor chain draws on TRBV7-9 and TRBJ2-1; a confident D gene designation cannot be given. Specimen: peripheral blood mononuclear cells (PBMCs), collected before the second cycle of nivolumab. Here is the DNA: TGTGCCAGCACGACAACTCCAACCTTCTACAATGAGCAGTTCTTC. This gives the protein CASTTTPTFYNEQFF. The variable domain in full, with residues beyond the CDR3 obtained from the reference TRBV7-9 and TRBJ2-1 genes, is DTGVSQNPRHKITKRGQNVTFRCDPISEHNRLYWYRQTLGQGPEFLTYFQNEAQLEKSRLLSDRFSAERPKGSFSTLEIQRTEQGDSAMYLCASTTTPTFYNEQFFGPGTRLTVL.